These 14 T cell receptor beta chains originate from one sample sequenced in a study of T-cell reconstitution after alpha-beta-depleted transplantation in children. This sample's TCRbeta library carried unique molecular identifier barcodes. From the PCR reads, TCRdb called clonotypes with MiXCR, one entry per CDR3 protein. Of approximately 980,000 distinct CDR3 sequences listed, about 26% are singletons. The sample consisted of PBMCs, mostly from graft donor cells, taken 360 days after TCRalphabeta/CD19-depleted stem cell transplant. These receptors came from a boy less than two years old who had a stem cell transplant for SCID, so the T cells may come from the graft donor.

This clonotype has only a few counts. The V call is TRBV5-4, the J call TRBJ2-2, with D possibly matching TRBD1 (5 bases). Trimming left V 3 bases short and J 0 bases short, with 9 bases between. CDR3 length equals 15 residues. Germline V gives CDR1 SGHNT, CDR2 YYREEE (reference sequence). The CDR3 loop reads CASSWGSANTGELFF. CDR3 in DNA: TGTGCCAGCAGCTGGGGCAGCGCGAACACCGGGGAGCTGTTTTTT.

The rearrangement links TRBV12-3 or TRBV12-4 to TRBJ2-1; 9 nucleotides align to TRBD1. V gave up 6 bases and J gave up 7 bases; unmatched junction bases: 7. The CDR3 is made up of 14 amino acids. The CDR3 loop is CASSHGTGSNEQFF. CDR3 DNA sequence: TGTGCCAGCAGCCATGGGACAGGGAGTAATGAGCAGTTCTTC.

This sequence joins TRBV12-3 or TRBV12-4 and TRBJ2-7; perhaps D is TRBD1 or TRBD2 (5 bases each). This CDR3 contains 15 residues. Trimming took off 4 bases at V and 2 bases at J, with 15 bases between the two ends. This CDR3 is CASSSGTRAAYEQYF. The CDR3, as DNA: TGTGCCAGCAGTTCGGGGACCCGGGCGGCCTACGAGCAGTACTTC.

This rearrangement joins TRBV5-1 to TRBJ2-7; 9 nucleotides align to TRBD1. The J segment lost 5 bases and the V segment lost 7 bases, leaving 7 bases of the junction unmatched. The germline CDR1 and CDR2 sequences are SGHRS and YFSETQ. The CDR3 loop spans 13 amino acids. The CDR3 DNA sequence: TGCGCCAGCCGACCGGACAGGGGAAACGAGCAGTACTTC. Its protein product is CASRPDRGNEQYF.

This clonotype was seen only a few times. This chain joins TRBV9 and TRBJ2-3; D might be TRBD1 (5 bases). V was clipped by 0 bases and J by 2 bases, with 16 bases between them. The CDR3 loop spans 17 amino acids. Germline V gene data show CDR1 as SGDLS and CDR2 as YYNGEE. CDR3 sequence reads: CASSVVPGNVHTDTQYF. The DNA of the CDR3 is TGTGCCAGCAGCGTAGTTCCAGGGAATGTCCACACAGATACGCAGTATTTT.

This chain connects TRBV12-3 or TRBV12-4 to TRBJ2-7; 10 bases fit TRBD2. The CDR3 is made up of 14 amino acids. The ends lost 6 bases at V and 6 bases at J; junction bases unmatched: 8. CDR3 in amino acids: CASSTRTSGFEQYF. CDR3 bases: TGTGCCAGCAGCACTAGGACTAGCGGCTTCGAGCAGTACTTC.

This clonotype was detected only a few times. The rearrangement uses TRBV12-3 or TRBV12-4 and TRBJ2-5; 8 nucleotides match TRBD1. CDR3 size: 14 residues. V shed 6 bases and J 6 bases; nucleotides not matched to a gene: 9. The CDR3 protein is CASSPRQGLQTQYF. For the CDR3, the DNA is TGTGCCAGCAGCCCTCGACAGGGGTTGCAGACCCAGTACTTC.

The chain has TRBV7-2 and TRBJ2-3; D is perhaps TRBD1 or TRBD2 (5 bases each). CDR1 SGHTA and CDR2 FQGNSA come from the germline V gene. V was shortened by 3 bases and J by 2 bases, with 12 bases between the two germline ends. CDR3 length equals 15 residues. CDR3 amino acids: CASSFRGETTDTQYF. The CDR3 DNA follows: TGTGCCAGCAGCTTCCGAGGGGAAACCACAGATACGCAGTATTTT. Full variable domain (rest looked up from reference TRBV7-2 and TRBJ2-3): GAGVSQSPSNKVTEKGKDVELRCDPISGHTALYWYRQSLGQGLEFLIYFQGNSAPDKSGLPSDRFSAERTGGSVSTLTIQRTQQEDSAVYLCASSFRGETTDTQYFGPGTRLTVL.

This chain links TRBV12-3 or TRBV12-4 with TRBJ2-5; D not certain. CDR3 length: 15 amino acids. Trimming took off 5 bases at V and 3 bases at J, with 16 bases between the two ends. The DNA for the CDR3 is TGTGCCAGCAGTCCACATAGCCCCGCGGAAGAGACCCAGTACTTC. Encoded protein: CASSPHSPAEETQYF.

This clonotype was counted a few times. The chain couples TRBV12-3 or TRBV12-4 to TRBJ2-1; D possibly corresponds to TRBD2 (6 bases). This CDR3 has 16 residues. The V gene lost 7 bases and the J gene lost 4 bases, with 20 bases spanning the gap. The CDR3 here is CASTSPGGKGYNEQFF. In DNA form, the CDR3 reads TGTGCCAGCACTTCGCCTGGAGGGAAGGGTTACAATGAGCAGTTCTTC.

The CDR3 loop is CASSKTGQGAGEQFF. The CDR3 nucleotides are TGTGCCAGCAGTAAGACGGGACAGGGGGCTGGTGAGCAGTTCTTC. The chain recombines TRBV12-3 or TRBV12-4 with TRBJ2-1, with 12 positions matching TRBD1. The CDR3 has 15 residues. The ends lost 5 bases at V and 9 bases at J; junction bases unmatched: 8.

This clonotype was found many times. CDR3 in DNA: TGTGCCAGCAGCCAACGGGGGGGGCAAGAGACCCAGTACTTC. Translating it yields CASSQRGGQETQYF. The chain carries TRBV3-1 and TRBJ2-5, with 8 positions matching TRBD2. V dropped 2 bases and J dropped 2; count of bases not matched to a gene: 1. In germline, CDR1 is LGHDT, CDR2 YNNKEL (reference sequence). This CDR3 spans 14 amino acids.

This chain connects TRBV14 to TRBJ2-2, with 11 bases lining up with TRBD2. V was clipped by 2 bases and J by 1 base; unmatched bases: 3. The CDR3 is 17 amino acids. Germline CDR1 and CDR2: SGHDN and FVKESK. CDR3 residues: CASSQPGLAGNTGELFF. The CDR3 nucleotides read TGTGCCAGCAGCCAACCTGGACTAGCGGGGAACACCGGGGAGCTGTTTTTT.

This clonotype was detected only a few times. The chain employs TRBV24-1 and TRBJ2-7; the D gene could be TRBD1 or TRBD2 (5 bases each). CDR3 length: 15 residues. Trimming took off 4 bases at V and 2 bases at J, with 14 bases between the two ends. The germline CDR1 and CDR2 sequences are KGHDR and SFDVKD. The CDR3 DNA follows: TGTGCCACCAGTGAAACCGGGGCCTCCCCCTACGAGCAGTACTTC. It is translated as CATSETGASPYEQYF.